This T cell receptor beta chain was retrieved from a study of blood T cell repertoires in COVID-19. Looked up from germline, CDR1 is SGHRS and CDR2 is YFSETQ. The CDR3 runs 15 residues. V lost 3 bases, J lost 0 bases, and 13 bases lay in between. This clone was picked up one time. Libraries were prepared by immunoSEQ multiplex PCR; TCRdb keeps only in-frame clonotypes and omits some of them. The sample lists 150,000 or so clones, roughly 84% occurring once. The sequenced sample was peripheral blood. The clonotype originates from a man aged 55 to 70 with COVID-19, enrolled during active disease. The V gene is TRBV5-1, the J gene TRBJ2-7; possible D gene TRBD1, 7 bases. The CDR3: CASSSRGDRSYEQYF. Written as DNA, the CDR3 is TGCGCCAGCAGCTCCAGGGGGGATCGCTCCTACGAGCAGTACTTC.